A single sample is the source of the 32 T cell receptor beta chains below, sequenced in a study of post-analysis software for immune sequencing data. Findings of the study overall: With TRBV5-6, TRBV5-1 and TRBV20-1 included, 5 or 6 TRBV segments were more frequent in patients than in controls.

Unique molecular identifiers featured in each of the TCR beta cDNA libraries. TCRdb recomputed calls from the PCR reads with MiXCR, one row per CDR3 protein. The table records hundreds of thousands of distinct CDR3 sequences, 30% to 45% of them present only once. The antigens these receptors bind are not known. The sequenced sample consisted of blood. The source is a girl aged 10-17 years with multiple sclerosis.

The V and J genes are TRBV6-1 and TRBJ1-4; D call uncertain. Germline CDR1 and CDR2: MNHNS and SASEGT. This CDR3 is built from 14 residues. Deletions cut 6 bases from V and 3 bases from J, with 11 bases between. CDR3 region: CASRLGGPNEKLFF. The DNA of the CDR3 is TGTGCCAGCAGGCTGGGCGGACCTAATGAAAAACTGTTTTTT.

The chain joins TRBV20-1 to TRBJ2-5, with TRBD2 identical over 8 bases. CDR1 and CDR2 from the germline V gene are DFQATT and SNEGSKA (reference sequence). The V segment lost 6 bases and the J segment 2 bases; nucleotides outside the gene matches: 11. This CDR3 comprises 15 residues. DNA of the CDR3: TGCAGTGCCTCAACCCCTAGCGGGCATCAAGAGACCCAGTACTTC. Its translation is CSASTPSGHQETQYF.

This clonotype has ten or more counts. This chain connects TRBV29-1 to TRBJ1-5; D uncertain. The CDR3 consists of 17 residues. V lost 5 bases and J lost 0, with 20 bases in between. Germline loops: CDR1 SQVTM, CDR2 ANQGSEA. The CDR3 region has the DNA TGCAGCGTTCCCCGAGGAGGGAGGTTTAATAGCAATCAGCCCCAGCATTTT. Its translation: CSVPRGGRFNSNQPQHF.

Of note for this clonotype: This may be a read error: a much more frequent sequence differs by one nucleotide. This chain links TRBV20-1 with TRBJ2-1; 8 bases are a match to TRBD2. The CDR3 runs 14 residues. Germline-derived CDR1 and CDR2 are DFQATT and SNEGSKA (reference sequence). The J segment lost 7 bases and the V segment lost 3 bases, leaving 8 bases of the junction unmatched. The CDR3: CSASRLAGPNEQFF. The CDR3 DNA reads TGCAGTGCTAGCAGGCTAGCGGGTCCGAATGAGCAGTTCTTC.

The count of this clonotype is one. The chain employs TRBV28 and TRBJ2-7; a weak D match, TRBD1 (6 bases). The V end lost 7 bases, the J end lost 7 bases, and 17 bases lay between the germline ends. Germline V gene lookup returns CDR1 MDHEN and CDR2 SYDVKM. The CDR3 is made up of 13 amino acids. CDR3 DNA sequence: TGTGCCAGCACGGACAGAGCCTACAATGAGCAGTACTTC. As protein: CASTDRAYNEQYF.

The chain recombines TRBV12-3 or TRBV12-4 with TRBJ2-5; TRBD2 is a possible D gene (5 bases). The germline V and J ends were trimmed by 8 bases and 2 bases, with 9 bases remaining between them. This CDR3 has 12 residues. The CDR3 DNA reads as TGTGCCAGCGGCGGGCTACAAGAGACCCAGTACTTC. Its protein product is CASGGLQETQYF.

The chain employs TRBV12-3 or TRBV12-4 and TRBJ2-7, with 8 bases that match TRBD2. The V segment lost 3 bases and the J segment 4 bases; nucleotides outside the gene matches: 5. The CDR3 spans 14 residues. The CDR3 protein is CASSLETSAYEQYF. The CDR3 coding sequence is TGTGCCAGCAGTTTGGAGACTAGCGCGTACGAGCAGTACTTC.

This clonotype came up many times. The chain has TRBV7-9 and TRBJ2-5, with D unresolved. Between the trimmed V and J ends, which lost 1 base and 4 bases, there was a span of 7 bases. CDR3 length: 13 residues. CDR1 SEHNR and CDR2 FQNEAQ come from the germline V gene (reference sequence). CDR3 DNA sequence: TGTGCCAGCAGCTTAGACTACGGAGAGACCCAGTACTTC. Its translation: CASSLDYGETQYF. Variable domain in full (rest from reference TRBV7-9 and TRBJ2-5): DTGVSQNPRHKITKRGQNVTFRCDPISEHNRLYWYRQTLGQGPEFLTYFQNEAQLEKSRLLSDRFSAERPKGSFSTLEIQRTEQGDSAMYLCASSLDYGETQYFGPGTRLLVL.

Written as DNA, the CDR3 is TGTGCCAGTAGTATGGCACACAATGAGCAGTTCTTC. Protein: CASSMAHNEQFF. The chain links TRBV19 to TRBJ2-1; D gene uncertain. CDR1 is LNHDA and CDR2 is SQIVND in the germline V gene (reference sequence). This CDR3 has 12 residues. V lost 3 bases, J lost 5 bases, and 5 bases lay in between.

This clonotype was seen a handful of times. This chain connects TRBV5-1 to TRBJ2-2; D is unresolved. Germline V gene lookup returns CDR1 SGHRS and CDR2 YFSETQ. The CDR3 has 15 amino acids. Trimming removed 1 base from V and 5 bases from J, with 12 bases in between. This chain's CDR3 is CASSLTSIWTGELFF. The CDR3, as DNA: TGCGCCAGCAGCTTGACGTCGATATGGACCGGGGAGCTGTTTTTT.

This clonotype showed up many times. This chain connects TRBV12-3 or TRBV12-4 to TRBJ2-2; D possibly corresponds to TRBD2 (6 bases). This CDR3 has 13 amino acids. Trimming removed 1 base from V and 7 bases from J, with 7 bases in between. CDR3 nucleotide sequence: TGTGCCAGCAGTTTAGTGGGAGGCGGGGAGCTGTTTTTT. Encoded protein: CASSLVGGGELFF.

V gene TRBV20-1 combines with J gene TRBJ2-7, with 9 nucleotides matching TRBD1. V lost 7 bases to trimming and J lost 3 bases; unmatched junction nucleotides: 4. This CDR3 is built from 12 residues. In germline, CDR1 is DFQATT, CDR2 SNEGSKA (reference sequence). The CDR3 nucleotides read TGCAGTGTTGGACAGGGGCGCTACGAGCAGTACTTC. It yields the protein CSVGQGRYEQYF.

This clonotype was observed a handful of times. The chain couples TRBV6-1 to TRBJ1-1; possibly TRBD1 for D (6 bases). The CDR3 is 12 amino acids. Germline CDR1 MNHNS, CDR2 SASEGT. Trimming stripped 5 bases from V and 8 bases from J, with 12 bases between. The CDR3 DNA sequence: TGTGCCAGCAGTACCAGGGGTTACGAAGCTTTCTTT. Its translation is CASSTRGYEAFF.

This clonotype was seen many times. The chain uses TRBV9 and TRBJ1-2; D remains ambiguous. Trimming took off 0 bases at V and 8 bases at J, with 11 bases between the two ends. Germline CDR1 SGDLS, CDR2 YYNGEE. This CDR3 comprises 13 residues. The CDR3: CASSVDLIDGYTF. The CDR3 DNA reads TGTGCCAGCAGCGTAGACCTTATCGACGGCTACACCTTC.

This clonotype was counted ten times or more. V and J are TRBV7-2 and TRBJ2-1; 7 bases agree with TRBD2. The CDR3 extends over 20 amino acids. CDR1 is SGHTA, CDR2 FQGNSA, per germline. Trimming at V came to 0 bases and at J to 5 bases, leaving 19 bases not matched to a gene. In DNA form, the CDR3 reads TGTGCCAGCAGCTTAGCGTGGGCGGGGGAGGTGGCCGGGACCCACAATGAGCAGTTCTTC. Protein: CASSLAWAGEVAGTHNEQFF.

The chain couples TRBV4-1 to TRBJ2-1, with TRBD2 matching over 9 bases. The V gene end was trimmed by 0 bases and the J gene end by 8 bases; junction bases not matched to a gene: 5. Germline values: CDR1 MGHRA, CDR2 YSYEKL. The CDR3 length is 15 residues. The CDR3 region has the DNA TGCGCCAGCAGCCAAGATCGAATAGCGGGAGATGAGCAGTTCTTC. This codes for CASSQDRIAGDEQFF.

This clonotype was observed at least ten times. This chain connects TRBV10-3 to TRBJ2-3; TRBD2 matches 8 bases. The CDR3 loop spans 14 amino acids. Per the germline V gene, CDR1 is ENHRY and CDR2 is SYGVKD. V dropped 6 bases and J dropped 0; count of bases not matched to a gene: 2. CDR3 nucleotides: TGTGCCATCAGCAAGCGGGGGAGCACAGATACGCAGTATTTT. Translation gives CAISKRGSTDTQYF.

J is TRBJ2-5 and V is TRBV10-3, with D perhaps given as TRBD1 or TRBD2 (5 bases each). The CDR3 totals 14 residues. Looked up from germline, CDR1 is ENHRY and CDR2 is SYGVKD. The germline V and J ends were trimmed by 7 bases and 6 bases, with 18 bases remaining between them. CDR3 bases: TGTGCCATCAAACCCGGGACCGAGCCCCAGACCCAGTACTTC. Its protein product is CAIKPGTEPQTQYF.

This clonotype was seen a few times. The chain combines TRBV6-5 with TRBJ2-5; 8 bases agree with TRBD2. Germline CDR1 MNHEY, CDR2 SVGAGI. The CDR3 is 11 amino acids. Trimming at V came to 8 bases and at J to 5 bases, leaving 1 base not matched to a gene. In DNA form, the CDR3 reads TGTGCCAGCGGGACTAGGGAGACCCAGTACTTC. It specifies CASGTRETQYF.

The chain links TRBV20-1 to TRBJ2-5; 8 nucleotides match TRBD2. Looked up from germline, CDR1 is DFQATT and CDR2 is SNEGSKA (reference sequence). CDR3 size: 14 residues. With 1 base clipped from V and 3 bases from J, the junction kept 4 bases outside the gene matches. The CDR3 region has the DNA TGCAGTGCTAGAGCGGGACTAGTTAAAGAGACCCAGTACTTC. Protein product: CSARAGLVKETQYF.

The J gene is TRBJ2-1, the V gene TRBV7-9; 7 bases match TRBD2. Trimming removed 5 bases from V and 7 bases from J; junction bases left unmatched: 11. The CDR3 has 15 amino acids. From germline, CDR1 is SEHNR and CDR2 FQNEAQ (reference sequence). DNA for the CDR3: TGTGCCAGCAGCCGAATTGGCGGGAGCCTTAATGAGCAGTTCTTC. Translation gives CASSRIGGSLNEQFF.

The rearrangement links TRBV6-5 to TRBJ2-1; a weak D match, TRBD2 (6 bases). V lost 6 bases, J lost 1 base, and 16 bases lay in between. CDR1 and CDR2 from the germline V gene are MNHEY and SVGAGI. The CDR3 is made up of 16 amino acids. This CDR3 reads CASSFQLASSYNEQFF. CDR3 sequence (DNA): TGTGCCAGCAGCTTCCAACTAGCTTCGTCCTACAATGAGCAGTTCTTC.

DNA of the CDR3: TGCAGTGCCCGCGGCCAGGGCGAGCAGTACTTC. Amino acids: CSARGQGEQYF. V gene TRBV20-1 combines with J gene TRBJ2-7; possible D gene TRBD1, 5 bases. Trimming left V 6 bases short and J 6 bases short, with 12 bases between. The CDR3 contains 11 residues. The germline CDR1 and CDR2 sequences are DFQATT and SNEGSKA (reference sequence).

This clonotype was recorded many times. This chain uses TRBV5-5 with TRBJ1-4, with D uncertain. This CDR3 has 13 residues. V lost 8 bases and J 4 bases, leaving 12 bases between the germline ends. Germline CDR1 SGHKS, CDR2 YYEKEE (reference sequence). In DNA, the CDR3 is TGTGCCAGTAACGGCGGCCTTAATGAAAAACTGTTTTTT. This gives the protein CASNGGLNEKLFF.

With respect to this clonotype: This may be a read error, as it is one base from a much larger clone. The chain combines TRBV5-4 with TRBJ2-4, with 10 bases aligning to TRBD2. The length of the CDR3 is 15 residues. The V gene's germline CDR1 is SGHNT and CDR2 YYREEE (reference sequence). The CDR3 here is CVSSSRAGGVDIQYF. The CDR3, as DNA: TGTGTCAGCAGCTCCCGAGCGGGAGGGGTGGACATTCAGTACTTC. The variable domain in full, with the rest retrieved from reference TRBV5-4 and TRBJ2-4, is ETGVTQSPTHLIKTRGQQVTLRCSSQSGHNTVSWYQQALGQGPQFIFQYYREEENGRGNFPPRFSGLQFPNYSSELNVNALELDDSALYLCVSSSRAGGVDIQYFGAGTRLSVL.

This clonotype came up a few times. The genes are TRBV5-6 and TRBJ2-2; the D is unclear. Trimming removed 7 bases from V and 1 base from J, with 8 bases in between. Germline CDR1 and CDR2: SGHDT and YYEEEE. CDR3 length: 13 amino acids. For the CDR3, the DNA is TGTGCCAGCGCCTACAGGAACACCGGGGAGCTGTTTTTT. As protein: CASAYRNTGELFF.

This clonotype was counted at least ten times. Here the CDR3 reads CASSATGGRTEAFF. The CDR3 coding sequence is TGTGCCAGCAGTGCTACGGGAGGGAGGACTGAAGCTTTCTTT. The rearrangement links TRBV6-5 to TRBJ1-1; D remains unclear. Germline values: CDR1 MNHEY, CDR2 SVGAGI. This CDR3 spans 14 amino acids. V was trimmed by 5 bases and J by 5 bases, leaving 15 bases between them.

The chain is built from TRBV6-6 and TRBJ2-5; D remains ambiguous. TRBJ2-7 explains the end of the DNA better; the J call may be wrong. Germline lookup yields CDR1 MNHNY and CDR2 SVGAGI (reference sequence). This CDR3 contains 14 residues. CDR3 sequence: CASSYSSGFYEQYF. The CDR3 DNA follows: TGTGCCAGCAGTTACTCGTCAGGATTCTACGAGCAGTACTTC.

V gene TRBV5-1 combines with J gene TRBJ2-1; 10 nucleotides agree with TRBD2. Looked up from germline, CDR1 is SGHRS and CDR2 is YFSETQ. The CDR3 runs to 13 residues. V shed 2 bases and J 15 bases; nucleotides not matched to a gene: 8. The CDR3 nucleotides are TGCGCCAGCAGCTTAGGGCTAGCGGGAGTGTTGTTCTTC. This gives the protein CASSLGLAGVLFF.

This clonotype was observed at least ten times. This rearrangement joins TRBV7-9 to TRBJ1-2; unclear D gene. V was shortened by 1 base and J by 1 base, with 10 bases between the two germline ends. Germline V gives CDR1 SEHNR, CDR2 FQNEAQ (reference sequence). There are 15 residues in the CDR3. The chain's CDR3 is CASSLELGVNYGYTF. The CDR3 nucleotides read TGTGCCAGCAGCTTAGAACTTGGTGTTAACTATGGCTACACCTTC.

This clonotype has ten or more counts. The V and J genes are TRBV27 and TRBJ1-2; no firm D call. Germline CDR1 and CDR2: MNHEY and SMNVEV (reference sequence). CDR3 size: 12 residues. With 3 bases removed from V and 2 bases from J, the gap between germline ends came to 4 bases. The DNA for the CDR3 is TGTGCCAGCAGTTTTTACAACTATGGCTACACCTTC. Translated, it gives CASSFYNYGYTF.

The rearrangement uses TRBV6-6 and TRBJ2-3; 7 bases match TRBD1. Germline assignment: CDR1 MNHNY and CDR2 SVGAGI (reference sequence). Losses at the gene ends were 5 bases for V and 1 base for J; bases not matched to a gene: 9. The CDR3 has 16 residues. The CDR3 region is CASSQNRGVGTDTQYF. CDR3 coding DNA: TGTGCCAGCAGTCAGAACAGGGGAGTGGGCACAGATACGCAGTATTTT.